This TCR beta chain was found in a study of cytomegalovirus exposure and HLA in healthy donors. At the level of the study: Unique TCRs numbering approximately 81 million, obtained from HLA-typed donors, made up an early data release. Study-wide results and caveats: Excluded: some indistinguishable V segments such as TRBV6-2 and TRBV6-3. Later on, a genetic analysis was performed. It linked a missense variant in DCLRE1C with V- and J-gene trimming of TCR beta. Within the data, a cluster of highly shared sequence variants was likely a sequencing artifact.

Primers: 60 Vbeta forward and 13 Jbeta reverse. Generated by immunoSEQ multiplex PCR, the TCRdb table keeps only in-frame clones and is missing some. The sample has some 190,000 clones; 82% are singletons. Germline loops: CDR1 GTSNPN, CDR2 SVGIG (reference sequence). This CDR3 is 16 amino acids long. With respect to this clone: The antigen remains undetermined. Relative to the germline gene, one junction end is altered; a read error may explain this.

This rearrangement joins TRBV30 to TRBJ1-2; D may be TRBD1 (6 bases). Input material: PBMCs. The receptor's source is a middle-aged man in good health and CMV-seronegative. The CDR3 DNA follows: TGTGCCTGGACCGACTTAGGGGACATAACGAACTGTGGCTACACCTTC. This sequence encodes CAWTDLGDITNCGYTF.